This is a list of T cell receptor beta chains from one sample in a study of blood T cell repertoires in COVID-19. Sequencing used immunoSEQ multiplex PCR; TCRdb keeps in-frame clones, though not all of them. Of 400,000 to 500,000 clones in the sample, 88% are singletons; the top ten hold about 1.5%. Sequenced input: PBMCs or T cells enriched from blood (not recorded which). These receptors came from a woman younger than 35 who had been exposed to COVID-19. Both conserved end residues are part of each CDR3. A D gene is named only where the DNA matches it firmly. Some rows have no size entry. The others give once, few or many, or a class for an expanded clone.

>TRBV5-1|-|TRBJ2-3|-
CASSLGQAASTDTQYF
TGCGCCAGCAGCTTGGGGCAGGCAGCTAGCACAGATACGCAGTATTTT
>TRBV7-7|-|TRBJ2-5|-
CASSRTYQETQYF
TGTGCCAGCAGCCGAACATACCAAGAGACCCAGTACTTC
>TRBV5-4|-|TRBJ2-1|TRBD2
CASSIPGLRSGRGEQFF
TGTGCCAGCAGCATCCCGGGGCTCCGAAGCGGGAGAGGTGAGCAGTTCTTC
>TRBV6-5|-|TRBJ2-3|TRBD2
CAGERDGPRDTQYF
TGTGCCGGGGAGCGGGACGGGCCTAGGGATACGCAGTATTTT
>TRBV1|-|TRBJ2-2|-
CTSSQDLRTSGDRGPSNTGELFF
TGCACCAGCAGCCAAGATCTTAGGACTAGCGGGGACCGAGGCCCGTCGAACACCGGGGAGCTGTTTTTT
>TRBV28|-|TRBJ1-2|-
CASSLWQGSHGYTF
TGTGCCAGCAGTTTGTGGCAGGGTTCACATGGCTACACCTTC
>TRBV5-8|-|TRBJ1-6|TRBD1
CASSLSRPRTGFLRSPLHF
TGTGCCAGCAGCTTGAGCAGGCCGAGGACAGGGTTCCTCCGTTCACCCCTCCACTTT
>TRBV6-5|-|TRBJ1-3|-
CASSIHSGSGNTIYF
TGTGCCAGCAGTATCCACAGTGGCTCTGGAAACACCATATATTTT
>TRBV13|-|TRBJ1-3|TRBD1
CASHGTGSGNTIYF
TGTGCCAGCCACGGGACAGGGTCTGGAAACACCATATATTTT
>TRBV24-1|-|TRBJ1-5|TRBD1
CATSDPEDRQPQHF
TGTGCCACCAGTGATCCCGAGGACAGGCAGCCCCAGCATTTT
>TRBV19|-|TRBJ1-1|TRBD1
CASSAGGGTEAFF
TGTGCCAGTAGCGCAGGGGGCGGCACTGAAGCTTTCTTT
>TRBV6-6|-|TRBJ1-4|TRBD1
CASSYLDREGEKLFF
TGTGCCAGCAGTTACCTCGACAGGGAAGGTGAAAAACTGTTTTTT
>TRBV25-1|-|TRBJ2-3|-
CASDNSVTDTQYF
TGTGCCAGCGACAATTCGGTTACAGATACGCAGTATTTT
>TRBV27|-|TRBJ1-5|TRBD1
CASSLLGQGINQPQHF
TGTGCCAGCAGTTTATTGGGACAGGGGATCAATCAGCCCCAGCATTTT
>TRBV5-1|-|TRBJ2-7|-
CASSLGGDEQYF
TGCGCCAGCAGCCTCGGGGGAGACGAGCAGTACTTC
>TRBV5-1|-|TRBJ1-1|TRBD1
CASSYDRAIPNTEAFF
TGCGCCAGCAGTTATGACAGGGCTATTCCGAACACTGAAGCTTTCTTT
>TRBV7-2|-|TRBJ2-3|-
CASSLFSGLRQPTDTQYF
TGTGCCAGCAGCTTATTTAGTGGTCTGAGACAACCCACAGATACGCAGTATTTT
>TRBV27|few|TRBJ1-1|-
CASRSLLLGGGGNTEAFF
TGTGCCAGCAGATCTCTTCTTCTCGGAGGCGGAGGGAACACTGAAGCTTTCTTT
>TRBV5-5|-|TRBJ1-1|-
CASSFFGGSAFF
TGTGCCAGCAGCTTTTTTGGAGGATCAGCTTTCTTT
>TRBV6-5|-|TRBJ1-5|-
CASSLRGANQPQHF
TGTGCCAGCAGTTTGCGGGGGGCAAATCAGCCCCAGCATTTT
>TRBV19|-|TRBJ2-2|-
CASIQGQSTGELFF
TGTGCCAGTATTCAGGGGCAGTCCACCGGGGAGCTGTTTTTT